Listed here are 7 T cell receptor beta chains from one sample, sequenced in a study of regulatory T cells in long-lasting Graves disease. Time point denoted: newly diagnosed GD, antithyroid drugs for less than 3 months. The TCR library used RNA extracted from PBMCs. Through Arm-PCR of CDR3 regions and iRepertoire HTBI primers, TCR beta libraries were built. In TCRdb, the multiplex PCR reads were re-called with MiXCR into one record per CDR3 protein. The data contain approximately 400,000 distinct CDR3 sequences, approximately 15% of them singletons. This sample also belongs to another study, concerning T cells in Graves' hyperthyroidism and ophthalmopathy.

The sample was peripheral blood mononuclear cells (PBMCs), taken at new diagnosis, from a patient treated with antithyroid drugs. The source of these receptors is a woman aged 40 to 50 with Graves disease.

In its sample, this clonotype was seen many times. The chain links TRBV11-2 to TRBJ1-2; D gene uncertain. This CDR3 has 15 residues. Trimming left V 0 bases short and J 4 bases short, with 12 bases between. The germline V gene has CDR1 SGHAT and CDR2 FQNNGV. The CDR3 DNA reads TGTGCCAGCAGCTTAGATGAGGGTTCCTTCTATGGCTACACCTTC. It specifies CASSLDEGSFYGYTF. Using reference TRBV11-2 and TRBJ1-2 for the parts outside the CDR3, the full variable domain is EAGVAQSPRYKIIEKRQSVAFWCNPISGHATLYWYQQILGQGPKLLIQFQNNGVVDDSQLPKDRFSAERLKGVDSTLKIQPAKLEDSAVYLCASSLDEGSFYGYTFGSGTRLTVV.

The V call is TRBV5-1, the J call TRBJ1-4; 7 bases agree with TRBD1. This CDR3 region has 15 residues. The J segment lost 7 bases and the V segment lost 4 bases, leaving 10 bases of the junction unmatched. The V gene's germline CDR1 is SGHRS and CDR2 YFSETQ. CDR3 bases: TGCGCCAGCAGCCCAGGGACAGTCAAGGTTGAAAAACTGTTTTTT. It translates to CASSPGTVKVEKLFF.

This chain joins TRBV5-6 and TRBJ2-5; 7 nucleotides align to TRBD1. The J call is doubtful: the DNA matches TRBJ2-1 better. The CDR3 length is 13 residues. Germline CDR1 is SGHDT and CDR2 is YYEEEE. In DNA form, the CDR3 reads TGTGCCAGCAGCTACGGACAGGAAATAGCGCAGTTCTTC. It translates to CASSYGQEIAQFF.

This clonotype was observed at least ten times. The chain combines TRBV19 with TRBJ2-2, with D perhaps TRBD1 (5 bases). From germline, CDR1 is LNHDA and CDR2 SQIVND (reference sequence). The CDR3 sequence is 12 residues long. V was pared by 9 bases and J by 1 base, with 6 bases between. DNA of the CDR3: TGTGCCAGCGGACAGAACACCGGGGAGCTGTTTTTT. Its translation is CASGQNTGELFF.

In this sample, this clonotype turned up many times. V gene TRBV11-3 combines with J gene TRBJ2-5; D possibly corresponds to TRBD1 (6 bases). The V gene lost 6 bases and the J gene lost 2 bases, with 13 bases spanning the gap. The CDR3 has 14 residues. Germline CDR1 and CDR2: SGHNT and YENEEA. The CDR3 DNA is TGTGCCAGCAGATTTAAACAGGGACAAGAGACCCAGTACTTC. Encoded protein: CASRFKQGQETQYF.

This clonotype has at least ten counts. This chain uses TRBV11-3 with TRBJ2-3; 7 bases line up with TRBD2. V dropped 3 bases and J dropped 4; count of bases not matched to a gene: 7. This CDR3 region has 15 residues. Germline CDR1 is SGHNT and CDR2 is YENEEA. The DNA for the CDR3 is TGTGCCAGCAGCTTTAACTTAGCGGGCGCAGATACGCAGTATTTT. Translating gives CASSFNLAGADTQYF.

The chain is built from TRBV19 and TRBJ1-3, with D perhaps matching TRBD1 (5 bases). Per the germline V gene, CDR1 is LNHDA and CDR2 is SQIVND (reference sequence). The V gene lost 3 bases and the J gene lost 4 bases, with 10 bases spanning the gap. The CDR3 consists of 14 residues. CDR3 in amino acids: CASSIDSQGNTIYF. CDR3 nucleotides: TGTGCCAGTAGTATCGACAGTCAGGGAAACACCATATATTTT.